Below are 16 T cell receptor beta chains sequenced from a single sample in a study of blood T cell repertoires in COVID-19. TCRdb's table, derived via immunoSEQ multiplex PCR, lists solely in-frame clones and lacks some. Here the sample spans some 200,000 clones, around 84% being singletons. The sequenced material came from peripheral blood. The receptors were sampled from a human donor in a cohort sampled during active COVID-19.

The chain carries TRBV5-3 and TRBJ2-2; 11 bases fit TRBD2. TRBV5-3 is an open reading frame whose function is uncertain. The CDR3 length is 16 residues. V lost 3 bases and J lost 5; bases outside the gene matches: 6. The CDR3 sequence is CARSYSGGAYTGELFF. The CDR3, as DNA: TGTGCCAGAAGCTATAGCGGGGGGGCGTATACCGGGGAGCTGTTTTTT.

J is TRBJ2-3 and V is TRBV2; 11 nucleotides align to TRBD1. This CDR3 has 16 amino acids. From germline, CDR1 is SNHLY and CDR2 FYNNEI. V trimming: 9 bases; J trimming: 4 bases; junction bases outside the gene matches: 12. CDR3 coding DNA: TGTGCCAGTAACCATGCCATGGACAGGGGGCCAGATACGCAGTATTTT. Translation gives CASNHAMDRGPDTQYF.

This rearrangement joins TRBV5-1 to TRBJ2-2, with TRBD1 as a possible D gene (5 bases). Per germline, CDR1 SGHRS and CDR2 YFSETQ. The V gene lost 6 bases and the J gene lost 6 bases, with 18 bases spanning the gap. This CDR3 region has 15 residues. The CDR3 sequence is CASTFRSSGSGELFF. The CDR3 DNA sequence: TGCGCCAGCACTTTCCGTTCTTCAGGGTCCGGGGAGCTGTTTTTT.

The chain couples TRBV27 to TRBJ2-7; TRBD1 is a possible D gene (6 bases). In germline, CDR1 is MNHEY, CDR2 SMNVEV (reference sequence). The ends were cut back, 2 bases at V and 6 bases at J, with 14 bases in the middle. This CDR3 has 14 residues. The CDR3, as DNA: TGTGCCAGCAGTTTAAACGGCAGGGGAAGCGAGCAGTACTTC. Encoded protein: CASSLNGRGSEQYF.

The V gene is TRBV7-8, the J gene TRBJ1-5; D remains unclear. From germline, CDR1 is SGHVS and CDR2 FQNEAQ. The CDR3 extends over 15 amino acids. Deletions cut 0 bases from V and 0 bases from J, with 6 bases between. CDR3 region: CASSLAVNSNQPQHF. The CDR3, as DNA: TGTGCCAGCAGCTTAGCCGTTAATAGCAATCAGCCCCAGCATTTT.

This chain connects TRBV5-5 to TRBJ2-7, with D perhaps TRBD1 (5 bases). Trimming pared 1 base from V and 3 bases from J, leaving 5 bases between. Germline CDR1 is SGHKS and CDR2 is YYEKEE (reference sequence). The CDR3 is 12 residues long. The CDR3 spells CASSLTGYEQYF. CDR3 coding DNA: TGTGCCAGCAGCTTGACAGGCTACGAGCAGTACTTC.

The chain couples TRBV5-4 to TRBJ1-1, with 7 bases identical to TRBD1. V lost 3 bases to trimming and J lost 8 bases; unmatched junction nucleotides: 7. CDR3 length: 13 residues. The germline gives CDR1 SGHNT, CDR2 YYREEE (reference sequence). The CDR3 protein is CASSSHRGDEAFF. The CDR3 DNA is TGTGCCAGCAGCTCCCACAGGGGAGACGAAGCTTTCTTT.

The V gene is TRBV3-1 (or the pseudogene TRBV3-2), the J gene TRBJ2-5, with 8 bases matching TRBD1. The germline CDR1 and CDR2 sequences are LGHDT and YNNKEL (reference sequence). V lost 0 bases to trimming and J lost 5 bases; unmatched junction nucleotides: 2. The CDR3 covers 14 residues. Written as DNA, the CDR3 is TGTGCCAGCAGCCAAGAGGACAGGGTTGAGACCCAGTACTTC. Translated, it gives CASSQEDRVETQYF.

This clone has a handful of counts. V and J are TRBV29-1 and TRBJ2-3, with 7 bases that match TRBD2. There are 12 residues in the CDR3. V lost 6 bases, J lost 2 bases, and 2 bases stayed unmatched. From germline, CDR1 is SQVTM and CDR2 ANQGSEA. CDR3 sequence reads: CSVGGFTDTQYF. The DNA of the CDR3 is TGCAGCGTGGGGGGGTTCACAGATACGCAGTATTTT.

The chain recombines TRBV2 with TRBJ1-6; 8 bases match TRBD1. V lost 2 bases to trimming and J lost 9 bases; unmatched junction nucleotides: 6. This CDR3 spans 15 amino acids. Germline-derived CDR1 and CDR2 are SNHLY and FYNNEI. CDR3 sequence reads: CASSERGDRFSPLHF. The CDR3 DNA reads TGTGCCAGCAGTGAAAGGGGGGACAGGTTTTCACCCCTCCACTTT.

In DNA, the CDR3 is TGTGCCAGCAGCTTAGGGTATAGGGCAGGGGGCAATCAGCCCCAGCATTTT. This translates into CASSLGYRAGGNQPQHF. The V call is TRBV11-2, the J call TRBJ1-5, with D maybe TRBD1 (6 bases). This CDR3 region has 17 residues. Trimming pared 1 base from V and 2 bases from J, leaving 15 bases between. The germline CDR1 and CDR2 sequences are SGHAT and FQNNGV.

The rearrangement uses TRBV12-3 or TRBV12-4 and TRBJ1-5; 8 positions match TRBD1. V shed 6 bases and J 5 bases; nucleotides not matched to a gene: 3. This CDR3 has 13 amino acids. The CDR3 spells CASRQGADQPQHF. Written as DNA, the CDR3 is TGTGCCAGCAGGCAGGGGGCCGATCAGCCCCAGCATTTT.

The chain carries TRBV7-9 and TRBJ1-2; 7 nucleotides line up with TRBD1. Germline trimming cut 5 bases from V and 4 bases from J; bases unmatched to any gene: 4. This CDR3 is built from 13 residues. CDR1 and CDR2 from the germline V gene are SEHNR and FQNEAQ (reference sequence). The CDR3 coding sequence is TGTGCCAGCAGCGACGGGACAGTCTATGGCTACACCTTC. Protein: CASSDGTVYGYTF.

The gene calls are TRBV19 and TRBJ2-5, with D possibly being TRBD2 (5 bases). Trimming took 5 bases from V and 4 from J, leaving 11 bases between them. CDR3 length: 13 amino acids. Germline V CDR1 and CDR2: LNHDA, SQIVND (reference sequence). The CDR3 spells CASSPRTRETQYF. The CDR3 coding sequence is TGTGCCAGTAGTCCACGGACTCGAGAGACCCAGTACTTC.

In this sample, this clone turned up a few times. The chain employs TRBV5-1 and TRBJ1-4; D is uncertain. V was pared by 0 bases and J by 0 bases, with 3 bases between. In germline, CDR1 is SGHRS, CDR2 YFSETQ. This CDR3 is 14 amino acids long. The CDR3 sequence is CASSLAATNEKLFF. The CDR3 DNA reads TGCGCCAGCAGCTTGGCGGCAACTAATGAAAAACTGTTTTTT.

This chain connects TRBV7-2 to TRBJ2-7, with 8 bases aligning to TRBD2. The V and J ends lost 3 bases and 7 bases, in that order; junction bases with no gene match: 14. Germline assignment: CDR1 SGHTA and CDR2 FQGNSA. This CDR3 has 16 residues. The CDR3 sequence is CASSLLSGGSTGEQYF. As DNA, the CDR3 is TGTGCCAGCAGCTTGTTAAGCGGGGGCTCCACCGGGGAGCAGTACTTC.